This T cell receptor beta chain originates from a study of neurological immune-mediated disorders. About the study: Relapsing-remitting disease affected about 30, and secondary progressive 3, of some 34 multiple sclerosis patients. General study results and limits: Phylogenetic grouping placed 18 of 34 multiple sclerosis patients' repertoires in one related-CDR3 cluster, a possible signature. The most TCR clonal expansion was seen in HTLV-1-associated myelopathy, and the least was seen in multiple sclerosis, which fell below healthy controls.

As for the cDNA, it was generated by 5'RACE with 10-nucleotide random UMIs. TCRdb recomputed calls from the 5' RACE reads with MiXCR, one row per CDR3 protein. The sample carries tens of thousands of distinct CDR3 sequences, 4.5% to 5.5% recorded once. This clonotype was counted many times. Its antigen is unknown. This CDR3 is built from 15 residues. Unmatched junction bases numbered 6, after V lost 2 bases and J lost 7 bases. The sample taken for sequencing was PBMCs. This receptor was identified in a man under 40 with multiple sclerosis. The J gene is TRBJ2-1, the V gene TRBV12-3 or TRBV12-4, with 9 nucleotides matching TRBD1. CDR3 amino acids: CASSLRGQGGNEQFF. CDR3 sequence (DNA): TGTGCCAGCAGTTTAAGGGGACAGGGCGGAAATGAGCAGTTCTTC.